Listed below are T cell receptor beta chains from one sample, sequenced in a study of OX40 agonist ivuxolimab in advanced cancers. This table comes from immunoSEQ multiplex PCR, and its TCRdb copy is limited to in-frame clones, with some not included. Among 94,000 or so clones listed, around 80% were seen once. The material was CD4+ or CD8+ T cells sorted from blood, obtained in a trial of the OX40 agonist ivuxolimab. These TCRs come from an adult with an advanced solid tumor such as melanoma, head and neck, liver or kidney cancer. Both conserved end residues are part of each CDR3. A D gene is named only where the DNA matches it firmly. Size is omitted from some rows. Given values are once, few, many or a class for expanded clones.

clone_size,j_call,v_call,cdr3_length,d_call,cdr3_nt,cdr3_aa
NA,TRBJ1-5,TRBV9,15,NA,TGTGCCAGCAGTAACAACGGGGATTACAATCAGCCCCAGCATTTT,CASSNNGDYNQPQHF
NA,TRBJ2-5,TRBV28,15,NA,TGTGCCAGCAGTTTATCCCCGGGGACGGGAGAGACCCAGTACTTC,CASSLSPGTGETQYF
once,TRBJ2-3,TRBV5-6,18,TRBD1,TGTGCCAGCAGCTTGATGGGACAGGGGGCCGGGCGGACAGATACGCAGTATTTT,CASSLMGQGAGRTDTQYF
NA,TRBJ2-1,TRBV11-1,15,TRBD2,TGTGCCAGCAGCTTCGCTAGCGGGGGGGTCAATGAGCAGTTCTTC,CASSFASGGVNEQFF
NA,TRBJ2-1,TRBV2,11,NA,TGTGCGGGCGGCTCCTACAATGAGCAGTTCTTC,CAGGSYNEQFF
NA,TRBJ2-5,TRBV19,16,TRBD1,TGTGCCAGTAGTATTTGGTTCGGACAGGGCCAAGAGACCCAGTACTTC,CASSIWFGQGQETQYF
once,TRBJ2-3,TRBV18,15,TRBD2,TGTGCCAGCTCACCCGGACTAGTGACAACAGATACGCAGTATTTT,CASSPGLVTTDTQYF
NA,TRBJ2-2,TRBV19,14,NA,TGTGCCAGTACTCTCAGGTGGGACACCGGGGAGCTGTTTTTT,CASTLRWDTGELFF
once,TRBJ2-5,TRBV6-6,14,TRBD2,TGTGCCAGCAAGGGGGGTAGCGGGGTAAGGACCCAGTACTTC,CASKGGSGVRTQYF
NA,TRBJ1-4,TRBV5-6,13,TRBD1,TGTGCCAGCAGCTACGACAGGACAGGAAAACTGTTTTTT,CASSYDRTGKLFF
NA,TRBJ1-1,TRBV18,15,TRBD1,TGTGCCAGCTCACCACCGGGACAGGGGAACACTGAAGCTTTCTTT,CASSPPGQGNTEAFF
few,TRBJ1-5,TRBV7-9,12,NA,TGTGCCAGCAGCCGTTTCAATCAGCCCCAGCATTTT,CASSRFNQPQHF
NA,TRBJ1-5,TRBV19,15,NA,TGTGCCAGTAGTTTCGGACGGATTAGCAATCAGCCCCAGCATTTT,CASSFGRISNQPQHF
NA,TRBJ1-6,TRBV9,15,TRBD1,TGTGCCAGCAGCGTTGGACAGGGGGGCAATTCACCCCTCCACTTT,CASSVGQGGNSPLHF